Presented here are 26 T cell receptor beta chains from one specimen sequenced in a study of blood T cells in healthy people across ages. Using a J-beta primer mix together with a sample-barcoded 5' primer, a second PCR was run for roughly 6 to 12 cycles. TCRdb reprocessed the 5' RACE reads via MiXCR and lists one record per CDR3 protein. This sample has approximately 960,000 distinct CDR3 sequences, with 25% to 35% found just once. This same sample was also part of a study on T cells of mothers and their children.

The source material was blood. The source of these receptors is a middle-aged woman in good health.

This clonotype is a singleton in its sample. The chain is built from TRBV27 and TRBJ1-5; 8 bases are a match to TRBD1. The germline gives CDR1 MNHEY, CDR2 SMNVEV (reference sequence). V lost 6 bases, J lost 0 bases, and 7 bases stayed unmatched. This CDR3 has 16 amino acids. The CDR3 nucleotides are TGTGCCAGCAGCCCTAGGGACAGGATTAGCAATCAGCCCCAGCATTTT. As protein: CASSPRDRISNQPQHF.

The V and J genes are TRBV7-2 and TRBJ2-5, with 7 nucleotides matching TRBD2. The CDR3 has 16 residues. The V gene end was trimmed by 6 bases and the J gene end by 5 bases; junction bases not matched to a gene: 15. Per germline, CDR1 SGHTA and CDR2 FQGNSA. The CDR3 region is CASRLTGGTTQETQYF. CDR3 coding DNA: TGTGCCAGCAGATTAACGGGGGGAACCACCCAGGAGACCCAGTACTTC.

This clonotype was seen at least ten times. The rearrangement uses TRBV7-2 and TRBJ2-7; 8 bases fit TRBD2. After removal of 1 base from V and 1 base from J, the junction contained 9 bases not matched to a gene. Per the germline V gene, CDR1 is SGHTA and CDR2 is FQGNSA. The CDR3 length is 17 residues. The CDR3 region has the DNA TGTGCCAGCAGCTTAGAGGGAGCGGGGGAGATTTCCTACGAGCAGTACTTC. Amino acid sequence: CASSLEGAGEISYEQYF. Based on the CDR3 plus reference TRBV7-2 and TRBJ2-7, the full variable domain is GAGVSQSPSNKVTEKGKDVELRCDPISGHTALYWYRQSLGQGLEFLIYFQGNSAPDKSGLPSDRFSAERTGGSVSTLTIQRTQQEDSAVYLCASSLEGAGEISYEQYFGPGTRLTVT.

V and J are TRBV28 and TRBJ2-4; D not resolved. TRBJ2-7 matches the DNA end more closely, so the J call is doubtful. The germline V gene has CDR1 MDHEN and CDR2 SYDVKM. The CDR3 is made up of 15 amino acids. CDR3: CASSLGRLLSYEQYF. CDR3 in DNA: TGTGCCAGCAGTCTAGGGCGTCTGCTGTCCTACGAGCAGTACTTC.

With respect to this clonotype: The junction departs from germline at one end; a sequencing error may be responsible. The chain is built from TRBV29-1 and TRBJ2-2; 10 nucleotides line up with TRBD1. CDR3 size: 14 residues. In germline, CDR1 is SQVTM, CDR2 ANQGSEA. The CDR3 coding sequence is TGCAGCGTCGCGGGACAGGGGCACACCGGGGAGCGGTTTTTT. Its translation: CSVAGQGHTGERFF.

This sequence joins TRBV25-1 and TRBJ2-7, with unresolved D. The CDR3 runs to 11 residues. Trimming took 4 bases from V and 13 from J, leaving 14 bases between them. The germline gives CDR1 MGHDK, CDR2 SYGVNS. The CDR3 here is CASSVVGPLYF. The CDR3 DNA follows: TGTGCCAGCAGTGTGGTCGGGCCCCTTTACTTC.

V gene TRBV6-5 combines with J gene TRBJ2-7, with TRBD1 matching 9 bases. The CDR3 is made up of 15 amino acids. V trimming: 7 bases; J trimming: 4 bases; junction bases outside the gene matches: 11. The germline gives CDR1 MNHEY, CDR2 SVGAGI. The CDR3 DNA sequence: TGTGCCAGCACCGAAACACAGGGGGCTCCATACGAGCAGTACTTC. Translation gives CASTETQGAPYEQYF.

This clonotype has a handful of counts. The chain recombines TRBV20-1 with TRBJ2-2; 7 bases line up with TRBD2. The CDR3 consists of 14 residues. Per the germline V gene, CDR1 is DFQATT and CDR2 is SNEGSKA (reference sequence). J lost 4 bases, V lost 1 base, and 3 bases had no gene match. The CDR3 DNA is TGCAGTGCTAGAGGGGGGGGACTCACCGGGGAGCTGTTTTTT. This gives the protein CSARGGGLTGELFF.

The chain couples TRBV28 to TRBJ2-3; 10 positions agree with TRBD2. After removal of 6 bases from V and 4 bases from J, the junction contained 7 bases not matched to a gene. The germline gives CDR1 MDHEN, CDR2 SYDVKM. The CDR3 has 15 amino acids. CDR3 region: CASRDRAGGPDTQYF. The CDR3 DNA is TGTGCCAGCAGGGATAGAGCGGGGGGGCCAGATACGCAGTATTTT. The whole variable domain, filled in from reference TRBV28 and TRBJ2-3, reads DVKVTQSSRYLVKRTGEKVFLECVQDMDHENMFWYRQDPGLGLRLIYFSYDVKMKEKGDIPEGYSVSREKKERFSLILESASTNQTSMYLCASRDRAGGPDTQYFGPGTRLTVL.

This rearrangement joins TRBV7-9 to TRBJ1-5; D not resolved. CDR3 size: 15 residues. Germline V lookup: CDR1 SEHNR, CDR2 FQNEAQ (reference sequence). V lost 4 bases and J lost 0, with 10 bases in between. The CDR3 DNA follows: TGTGCCAGCAGCTCCGCAGAGAATAGCAATCAGCCCCAGCATTTT. Its translation: CASSSAENSNQPQHF.

This clonotype showed up many times. The chain links TRBV20-1 to TRBJ2-5, with 7 nucleotides matching TRBD2. There are 13 residues in the CDR3. Unmatched junction bases numbered 6, after V lost 3 bases and J lost 5 bases. CDR1 is DFQATT and CDR2 is SNEGSKA in the germline V gene (reference sequence). CDR3 sequence: CSARGDYQETQYF. DNA of the CDR3: TGCAGTGCTAGGGGGGACTATCAGGAGACCCAGTACTTC.

In its sample, this clonotype was seen a few times. CDR3 coding DNA: TGTGCCAGCAGGGATCGAACCCCTGGGGCCAACGTCCTGACTTTC. Its protein is CASRDRTPGANVLTF. This chain connects TRBV12-3 or TRBV12-4 to TRBJ2-6; no clear D gene. V gave up 6 bases and J gave up 2 bases, with 11 bases separating them. The CDR3 sequence is 15 residues long.

The rearrangement links TRBV5-1 to TRBJ1-6, with no clear D. This CDR3 has 14 residues. Per germline, CDR1 SGHRS and CDR2 YFSETQ. Trimming removed 0 bases from V and 7 bases from J, with 8 bases in between. CDR3 sequence: CASSLDGANSPLHF. In nucleotides, the CDR3 is TGCGCCAGCAGCTTGGACGGAGCAAATTCACCCCTCCACTTT.

This clonotype was recorded many times. The V gene is TRBV9, the J gene TRBJ1-2, with unresolved D. The CDR3 loop spans 15 amino acids. Germline-derived CDR1 and CDR2 are SGDLS and YYNGEE. V was cut by 3 bases and J by 4 bases, with 16 bases left in between. CDR3 in DNA: TGTGCCAGCAGCGCCGAATACCGGGAGCTCTATGGCTACACCTTC. Its protein is CASSAEYRELYGYTF.

The V call is TRBV6-1, the J call TRBJ1-2; D is ambiguous. The CDR3 spans 13 residues. The V and J ends lost 7 bases and 2 bases respectively, with 11 bases between them. Per the germline V gene, CDR1 is MNHNS and CDR2 is SASEGT. CDR3 nucleotide sequence: TGTGCCAGCACCTTGACGGTCAACTATGGCTACACCTTC. Translated, it gives CASTLTVNYGYTF.

This clonotype was detected only a few times. The chain combines TRBV7-3 with TRBJ2-3; D is uncertain. The CDR3 consists of 18 residues. V was shortened by 5 bases and J by 0 bases, with 21 bases between the two germline ends. Per the germline V gene, CDR1 is SGHTA and CDR2 is FQGTGA. CDR3 bases: TGTGCCAGCAGCCCCCAGAGAATCGGAAAAACAAGCACAGATACGCAGTATTTT. Encoded protein: CASSPQRIGKTSTDTQYF. Combining the CDR3 with reference TRBV7-3 and TRBJ2-3 gives the whole variable domain GAGVSQTPSNKVTEKGKYVELRCDPISGHTALYWYRQSLGQGPEFLIYFQGTGAADDSGLPNDRFFAVRPEGSVSTLKIQRTERGDSAVYLCASSPQRIGKTSTDTQYFGPGTRLTVL.

The sample holds a few counts of this clonotype. CDR3 in DNA: TGCAGCGGTAGCGGGGAGAACACCGGGGAGCTGTTTTTT. This gives the protein CSGSGENTGELFF. The gene calls are TRBV29-1 and TRBJ2-2; 8 bases agree with TRBD2. CDR1 and CDR2 from the germline V gene are SQVTM and ANQGSEA. V gave up 7 bases and J gave up 1 base; unmatched junction bases: 2. CDR3 length equals 13 residues.

To note about this clonotype: Since a much larger clone is just one base distant, this may be a read error. The V gene is TRBV29-1, the J gene TRBJ2-3; D gene unclear. Germline values: CDR1 SQVTM, CDR2 ANQGSEA. The CDR3 is 13 residues long. V shed 7 bases and J shed 0 bases, with 11 bases lying between them. The CDR3 coding sequence is TGCAGCGGGGCTTCTGTTAGCACAGATACGCAGTATTTT. It yields the protein CSGASVSTDTQYF.

This clonotype occurred many times. The chain couples TRBV27 to TRBJ2-1, with D perhaps TRBD2 (5 bases). Looked up from germline, CDR1 is MNHEY and CDR2 is SMNVEV (reference sequence). V lost 9 bases, J lost 7 bases, and 16 bases lay in between. This CDR3 is 13 amino acids long. CDR3 bases: TGTGCCAGTTCCGCCCCGGGGTTAAATGAGCAGTTCTTC. Protein product: CASSAPGLNEQFF.

The DNA for the CDR3 is TGTGCCAGCAAAGTAGCAGGGGGTAGCAAAGCTTTCTTT. Protein: CASKVAGGSKAFF. The J gene is TRBJ1-1, the V gene TRBV12-3 or TRBV12-4, with 7 bases lining up with TRBD1. CDR3 length: 13 residues. Trimming cost V 7 bases and J 9 bases; bases outside gene matches: 11.

This clonotype was seen many times. This chain links TRBV27 with TRBJ1-2; a possible D gene is TRBD1 (5 bases). Germline V CDR1 and CDR2: MNHEY, SMNVEV (reference sequence). The CDR3 sequence is 14 residues long. The germline V and J ends were trimmed by 2 bases and 5 bases, with 12 bases remaining between them. The CDR3 region is CASSLVGPLYGYTF. As DNA, the CDR3 is TGTGCCAGCAGTTTAGTGGGGCCCTTATATGGCTACACCTTC.

The sample holds one count of this clonotype. The J gene is TRBJ2-3, the V gene TRBV20-1; TRBD2 matches at 7 bases. The V and J ends lost 2 bases and 0 bases, in that order; junction bases with no gene match: 5. CDR3 length equals 15 residues. Looked up from germline, CDR1 is DFQATT and CDR2 is SNEGSKA (reference sequence). The DNA for the CDR3 is TGCAGTGCTAGACACCGGGAGGTTAGCACAGATACGCAGTATTTT. Its protein is CSARHREVSTDTQYF.

This clonotype was detected ten times or more. The rearrangement links TRBV28 to TRBJ2-7, with 9 bases identical to TRBD1. This CDR3 spans 16 amino acids. The V and J ends lost 6 bases and 3 bases, in that order; junction bases with no gene match: 12. Germline CDR1 reads MDHEN; CDR2 reads SYDVKM. The CDR3, as DNA: TGTGCCAGCAGCGGCGTAGGGGACAGGGTTATCTACGAGCAGTACTTC. Translated: CASSGVGDRVIYEQYF.

The sample holds many counts of this clonotype. The chain links TRBV7-2 to TRBJ2-3; D unclear. The germline gives CDR1 SGHTA, CDR2 FQGNSA. V lost 5 bases and J 8 bases, leaving 11 bases between the germline ends. This CDR3 contains 12 residues. As DNA, the CDR3 is TGTGCCAGCAGCCAGGTCCCCAGTACGCAGTATTTT. Its translation is CASSQVPSTQYF.

This clonotype was observed a handful of times. The J gene is TRBJ2-5, the V gene TRBV5-6; no definite D call. This CDR3 region has 15 residues. The germline CDR1 and CDR2 sequences are SGHDT and YYEEEE. Deletions cut 0 bases from V and 3 bases from J, with 12 bases between. The CDR3 nucleotides read TGTGCCAGCAGCTTGGTGTCAGTGGCGGAAGAGACCCAGTACTTC. Its translation: CASSLVSVAEETQYF.

This clonotype occurred many times. The rearrangement joins TRBV28 to TRBJ1-2; 7 nucleotides match TRBD1. This CDR3 has 13 amino acids. Germline-derived CDR1 and CDR2 are MDHEN and SYDVKM. J lost 3 bases, V lost 7 bases, and 5 bases had no gene match. The DNA of the CDR3 is TGTGCCAGCAACACCGGGACAGACTATGGCTACACCTTC. Its protein product is CASNTGTDYGYTF.